This T cell receptor (beta chain) was profiled in a study of shared clonotypes between healthy human individuals. V gave up 0 bases and J gave up 1 base; unmatched junction bases: 7. Germline V gene sequence: CDR1 MGHRA, CDR2 YSYEKL. This CDR3 has 17 amino acids. Measured with immunoSEQ multiplex PCR; TCRdb has only the in-frame clones, and not every one. The sample has about 2.2 million clones; 93% are singletons. A note on this clone: The antigen is undetermined.

Study observations and caveats: In this cohort, only blood was sampled, and tissue repertoires likely differ. The sharing of 4.5% to 5% of naive CD4 clonotypes was seen across a handful of donors.

Terminally differentiated effector memory CD45RA+ cells were left out of the naive CD8 fraction, which was CD45RO-negative and positively selected for CCR7. Sequencing used naive CD8+ T cells from PBMCs. This sequence was found in a man in his late teens or twenties in good health. Some clones in this sample may be carry-over from other donors' samples. The chain couples TRBV4-1 to TRBJ2-3; 7 nucleotides agree with TRBD2. CDR3 coding DNA: TGCGCCAGCAGCCAAGATCGGTTACGGGGGGGCACAGATACGCAGTATTTT. Its protein is CASSQDRLRGGTDTQYF.